These 7 T cell receptor beta chains share one sample of origin, sequenced in a study of blood T cells in healthy people across ages. Combining a sample-barcoded 5' primer with a J-beta primer mix, a second PCR ran for roughly 6 to 11 cycles. TCRdb re-called the 5' RACE reads with MiXCR, one entry per CDR3 protein. Of 250,000 to 300,000 distinct CDR3 sequences in the sample, 27% were seen once. Sequencing was performed on blood. These receptors were taken from a woman aged 70-85 years in good health.

Details on this clonotype: This could be a read error, since a much larger clone is one nucleotide away. J is TRBJ2-7 and V is TRBV6-1; TRBD1 matches 8 bases. There are 16 residues in the CDR3. Germline assignment: CDR1 MNHNS and CDR2 SASEGT. With V trimmed by 7 bases and J by 0 bases, 11 bases remained unmatched. This CDR3 is CASTPAMTGASYEQYF. Here the CDR3 DNA reads TGTGCCAGCACCCCTGCTATGACAGGGGCCTCCTACGAGCAGTACTTC.

This clonotype was detected many times. This chain links TRBV20-1 with TRBJ1-1; 8 bases fit TRBD1. The junction had 19 bases not matched to a gene; V was cut back by 3 bases and J by 1 base. From germline, CDR1 is DFQATT and CDR2 SNEGSKA (reference sequence). The CDR3 has 19 residues. CDR3 sequence reads: CSARKTQAGGWFGNTEAFF. As DNA, the CDR3 is TGCAGTGCTAGGAAAACTCAGGCAGGGGGCTGGTTCGGGAACACTGAAGCTTTCTTT.

V gene TRBV20-1 combines with J gene TRBJ2-5; 8 bases match TRBD2. Germline assignment: CDR1 DFQATT and CDR2 SNEGSKA (reference sequence). V trimming: 0 bases; J trimming: 6 bases; junction bases outside the gene matches: 15. This CDR3 spans 17 amino acids. This CDR3 is CSARDSNAGRGGKTQYF. As DNA, the CDR3 is TGCAGTGCTAGAGATTCTAACGCCGGGAGGGGTGGGAAGACCCAGTACTTC.

Comments on this clonotype: Without the conserved terminal phenylalanine or tryptophan, this CDR3 likely stems from a read error. The genes are TRBV5-1 and TRBJ1-4; D may be TRBD1 (5 bases). Germline assignment: CDR1 SGHRS and CDR2 YFSETQ. CDR3 length equals 15 residues. Trimming shortened V by 4 bases and J by 7 bases, and 17 bases separated the two germline ends. CDR3 sequence (DNA): TGCGCCAGCAGCGCTGGGACGGCAGCCACTGAAAAACTGTTTTTG. Translation: CASSAGTAATEKLFL.

This clonotype occurred a few times. The chain has TRBV9 and TRBJ2-1; 11 nucleotides agree with TRBD2. The V and J ends lost 4 bases and 4 bases, in that order; junction bases with no gene match: 4. Per germline, CDR1 SGDLS and CDR2 YYNGEE. This CDR3 has 15 amino acids. In DNA, the CDR3 is TGTGCCAGCAGCCCCCGACTAGCGGGATACAATGAGCAGTTCTTC. This translates into CASSPRLAGYNEQFF.

This clonotype was observed a few times. V and J are TRBV7-8 and TRBJ2-3; 10 positions match TRBD2. In germline, CDR1 is SGHVS, CDR2 FQNEAQ. CDR3 length: 17 residues. V was pared by 0 bases and J by 5 bases, with 8 bases of the junction left unmatched. The CDR3 is CASSLAPPLAGVDTQYF. Written as DNA, the CDR3 is TGTGCCAGCAGCTTAGCGCCCCCGCTAGCGGGAGTAGATACGCAGTATTTT.

This clonotype was observed a few times. V usage is TRBV24-1 and J usage is TRBJ2-1; 12 positions agree with TRBD2. The CDR3 consists of 16 residues. Germline V gene sequence: CDR1 KGHDR, CDR2 SFDVKD. Trimming removed 0 bases from V and 9 bases from J; junction bases left unmatched: 5. The CDR3 region has the DNA TGTGCCACCAGTGATTTGCAGACTAGCGGGAGTACTGAGCAGTTCTTC. It yields the protein CATSDLQTSGSTEQFF.